Following are 28 T cell receptor beta chains from one sample sequenced in a study of T cell changes during pregnancy in multiple sclerosis. Method: immunoSEQ multiplex PCR; TCRdb's copy keeps in-frame clones and lacks some. The table records roughly 40,000 clones, 90% to 95% of them present only once. The source was CD8+ T cells from peripheral blood mononuclear cells, collected before pregnancy. The source of these receptors is a female donor with multiple sclerosis, enrolled in a pregnancy study.

The rearrangement uses TRBV5-8 and TRBJ2-1, with 12 bases identical to TRBD2. This CDR3 has 15 residues. V shed 2 bases and J 8 bases; nucleotides not matched to a gene: 5. Germline loops: CDR1 SGHTS, CDR2 YDEGEE. For the CDR3, the DNA is TGTGCCAGCAGCTTCTGGACTAGCGGGAAGGATGAGCAGTTCTTC. Amino acids: CASSFWTSGKDEQFF.

The V call is TRBV4-3, the J call TRBJ1-3; the match to TRBD1 covers 8 bases. The CDR3 has 15 amino acids. V was clipped by 4 bases and J by 6 bases; unmatched bases: 8. Germline assignment: CDR1 LGHNA and CDR2 YSLEER. CDR3 nucleotide sequence: TGCGCCAGCAGCCCCCGGACAGGGCGCCCAAACACCATATATTTT. It yields the protein CASSPRTGRPNTIYF.

The J gene is TRBJ2-2, the V gene TRBV7-9; 10 nucleotides match TRBD1. V shed 5 bases, J shed 6 bases, and the junction held 9 bases outside the gene matches. This CDR3 comprises 16 residues. Germline V CDR1 and CDR2: SEHNR, FQNEAQ (reference sequence). CDR3 in DNA: TGTGCCAGCAGCCCTCCCGGACAGGGGGTTGCCGGGGAGCTGTTTTTT. Translation: CASSPPGQGVAGELFF. The complete variable domain, with remaining parts taken from reference TRBV7-9 and TRBJ2-2, reads DTGVSQNPRHKITKRGQNVTFRCDPISEHNRLYWYRQTLGQGPEFLTYFQNEAQLEKSRLLSDRFSAERPKGSFSTLEIQRTEQGDSAMYLCASSPPGQGVAGELFFGEGSRLTVL.

The chain uses TRBV10-1 and TRBJ2-1; a weak D match, TRBD1 (7 bases). Germline V CDR1 and CDR2: WNHNN, SYGVQD (reference sequence). Trimming took off 8 bases at V and 7 bases at J, with 18 bases between the two ends. This CDR3 has 14 amino acids. The CDR3 DNA is TGCGCCAGCTTCGGGCAGGGGGGAATTAATGAGCAGTTCTTC. Amino acids: CASFGQGGINEQFF.

The chain couples TRBV16 to TRBJ2-1; D gene ambiguous. V was shortened by 4 bases and J by 3 bases, with 7 bases between the two germline ends. This CDR3 has 13 residues. Germline CDR1 reads KGHSY; CDR2 reads FQNENV. The DNA of the CDR3 is TGTGCCAGCAGCCGGGCAGTCTACAATGAGCAGTTCTTC. Its translation is CASSRAVYNEQFF.

The V call is TRBV2, the J call TRBJ2-1; 9 positions match TRBD2. The germline gives CDR1 SNHLY, CDR2 FYNNEI. J gave up 6 bases and V 10 bases, and 7 bases lay outside the gene matches. This CDR3 is 13 amino acids long. The CDR3 region is CATLAGDSNEQFF. The CDR3, as DNA: TGTGCCACGTTAGCGGGAGATAGCAATGAGCAGTTCTTC.

The chain links TRBV2 to TRBJ1-5; 9 nucleotides line up with TRBD1. After removal of 6 bases from V and 5 bases from J, the junction contained 5 bases not matched to a gene. Per the germline V gene, CDR1 is SNHLY and CDR2 is FYNNEI. The CDR3 is made up of 14 amino acids. The CDR3 bases are TGTGCCAGCAGCCCGGGACAGGGCTATCAGCCCCAGCATTTT. As protein: CASSPGQGYQPQHF. Full variable domain (remainder filled in from reference TRBV2 and TRBJ1-5): EPEVTQTPSHQVTQMGQEVILRCVPISNHLYFYWYRQILGQKVEFLVSFYNNEISEKSEIFDDQFSVERPDGSNFTLKIRSTKLEDSAMYFCASSPGQGYQPQHFGDGTRLSIL.

CDR3 sequence reads: CASSQAPGTGEQYF. The CDR3 bases are TGCGCCAGCAGCCAAGCGCCCGGGACAGGCGAGCAGTACTTC. The rearrangement links TRBV4-3 to TRBJ2-7; 8 bases align to TRBD1. Germline V lookup: CDR1 LGHNA, CDR2 YSLEER. The junction had 5 bases not matched to a gene; V was cut back by 1 base and J by 6 bases. The CDR3 spans 14 residues.

V is TRBV6-1 and J is TRBJ2-1, with a weak D call TRBD1 (5 bases). V was pared by 4 bases and J by 8 bases, with 9 bases between. The CDR3 is made up of 12 amino acids. Germline V lookup: CDR1 MNHNS, CDR2 SASEGT. CDR3 DNA: TGTGCCAGCAGTGTGGGGCTCGATGAGCAGTTCTTC. Its translation: CASSVGLDEQFF.

CDR3 in DNA: TGTGCCAGCCCAGGAGGGACTGCTGCTAACTATGGCTACACCTTC. As protein: CASPGGTAANYGYTF. The chain is built from TRBV2 and TRBJ1-2; D is possibly TRBD1 (5 bases). The CDR3 consists of 15 residues. CDR1 is SNHLY, CDR2 FYNNEI, per germline. The ends were cut back, 8 bases at V and 0 bases at J, with 16 bases in the middle.

J is TRBJ2-1 and V is TRBV2; 12 bases fit TRBD2. The germline gives CDR1 SNHLY, CDR2 FYNNEI. V shed 2 bases, J shed 9 bases, and the junction held 2 bases outside the gene matches. The CDR3 is made up of 14 amino acids. CDR3: CASSELAGGIEQFF. Here the CDR3 DNA reads TGTGCCAGCAGTGAACTAGCGGGAGGGATTGAGCAGTTCTTC. Drawing the rest from reference TRBV2 and TRBJ2-1, the complete variable domain is EPEVTQTPSHQVTQMGQEVILRCVPISNHLYFYWYRQILGQKVEFLVSFYNNEISEKSEIFDDQFSVERPDGSNFTLKIRSTKLEDSAMYFCASSELAGGIEQFFGPGTRLTVL.

CDR3 DNA: TGTGCCAGCACTTCTTTCCAGGGTGGGGTTGAAAAACTGTTTTTT. It encodes CASTSFQGGVEKLFF. This rearrangement joins TRBV27 to TRBJ1-4; tentatively, D is TRBD1 (5 bases). Trimming cost V 7 bases and J 7 bases, with 19 bases left between them. This CDR3 region has 15 residues. CDR1 MNHEY and CDR2 SMNVEV come from the germline V gene (reference sequence).

The chain employs TRBV19 and TRBJ2-1; D perhaps matches TRBD2 (6 bases). Trimming removed 6 bases from V and 7 bases from J, with 13 bases in between. Germline values: CDR1 LNHDA, CDR2 SQIVND (reference sequence). The CDR3 spans 13 residues. Written as DNA, the CDR3 is TGTGCCAGTAGCCCGGGAGCGGTTAATGAGCAGTTCTTC. It encodes CASSPGAVNEQFF.

The J gene is TRBJ2-2, the V gene TRBV6-5, with D perhaps matching TRBD1 (6 bases). Germline V gene sequence: CDR1 MNHEY, CDR2 SVGAGI. V was trimmed by 4 bases and J by 2 bases, leaving 8 bases between them. The CDR3 has 14 amino acids. The CDR3: CASSWGQNTGELFF. The CDR3 DNA is TGTGCCAGCAGTTGGGGACAAAACACCGGGGAGCTGTTTTTT.

This chain uses TRBV7-9 with TRBJ2-5; TRBD2 aligns across 9 bases. The CDR3 is made up of 17 amino acids. CDR1 SEHNR and CDR2 FQNEAQ come from the germline V gene (reference sequence). Trimming cost V 5 bases and J 3 bases; bases outside gene matches: 13. The DNA for the CDR3 is TGTGCCAGCAGCCTCCCCCCCCGGTCTAGCGGGGAAGAGACCCAGTACTTC. Protein: CASSLPPRSSGEETQYF.

The chain links TRBV4-1 to TRBJ2-1, with 9 positions matching TRBD2. The CDR3 is made up of 14 amino acids. V lost 4 bases and J lost 6; bases outside the gene matches: 4. In germline, CDR1 is MGHRA, CDR2 YSYEKL. CDR3 nucleotide sequence: TGCGCCAGCAGCCCCGTAGCGGGAGTCAATGAGCAGTTCTTC. It is translated as CASSPVAGVNEQFF.

The J gene is TRBJ2-7, the V gene TRBV7-8; TRBD1 agrees at 9 bases. Germline values: CDR1 SGHVS, CDR2 FQNEAQ. The V segment lost 2 bases and the J segment 12 bases; nucleotides outside the gene matches: 14. This CDR3 has 15 amino acids. CDR3 residues: CASSLWRTGEDVPYF. The DNA for the CDR3 is TGTGCCAGCAGCTTATGGAGGACAGGGGAGGATGTTCCGTACTTC.

The rearrangement links TRBV29-1 to TRBJ1-1, with D uncertain. Trimming cost V 0 bases and J 2 bases, with 10 bases left between them. The CDR3 loop spans 14 amino acids. The V gene's germline CDR1 is SQVTM and CDR2 ANQGSEA. CDR3 bases: TGCAGCGTTGAAGATCGTACAGACAACACTGAAGCTTTCTTT. Protein product: CSVEDRTDNTEAFF.

This clone was counted once. CDR3 protein: CASSQGQGHGYTF. The DNA of the CDR3 is TGTGCCAGCAGCCAGGGACAGGGTCATGGCTACACCTTC. The chain carries TRBV11-2 and TRBJ1-2, with TRBD1 identical over 9 bases. This CDR3 contains 13 residues. The ends lost 5 bases at V and 6 bases at J; junction bases unmatched: 4. Germline V gene data show CDR1 as SGHAT and CDR2 as FQNNGV.

This chain uses TRBV6-6 with TRBJ2-1; D is unclear. This CDR3 contains 10 residues. Germline CDR1 MNHNY, CDR2 SVGAGI (reference sequence). Deletions cut 8 bases from V and 7 bases from J, with 6 bases between. CDR3: CASVRNEQFF. The CDR3 coding sequence is TGTGCCAGCGTCAGGAATGAGCAGTTCTTC.

This rearrangement joins TRBV7-9 to TRBJ2-3; D is ambiguous. The V end lost 6 bases, the J end lost 4 bases, and 8 bases lay between the germline ends. The CDR3 has 12 residues. CDR1 SEHNR and CDR2 FQNEAQ come from the germline V gene (reference sequence). The CDR3 sequence is CASSHQSDTQYF. The CDR3 nucleotides are TGTGCCAGCAGTCATCAGTCAGATACGCAGTATTTT.

The gene calls are TRBV7-8 and TRBJ2-7, with TRBD2 matching over 13 bases. The CDR3 length is 17 residues. CDR1 and CDR2 (germline): SGHVS, FQNEAQ. Trimming removed 5 bases from V and 2 bases from J; junction bases left unmatched: 9. CDR3 bases: TGTGCCAGCAGCCTCACAGGGACTAGCGGGGCGGCCTACGAGCAGTACTTC. Protein: CASSLTGTSGAAYEQYF.

The CDR3 coding sequence is TGCAGCGTTGCGAGACAGGGAACTAATGAAAAACTGTTTTTT. Its translation: CSVARQGTNEKLFF. The chain has TRBV29-1 and TRBJ1-4, with 7 bases fitting TRBD1. Germline V gives CDR1 SQVTM, CDR2 ANQGSEA. CDR3 length: 14 amino acids. After removal of 4 bases from V and 1 base from J, the junction contained 3 bases not matched to a gene.

CDR3 coding DNA: TGCGCCAGCAGCTTGGCTACAGGGGGTTCCTCTGGAAACACCATATATTTT. Translating it yields CASSLATGGSSGNTIYF. The chain combines TRBV5-1 with TRBJ1-3; TRBD1 aligns across 8 bases. This CDR3 spans 17 amino acids. Germline V gene data show CDR1 as SGHRS and CDR2 as YFSETQ. V was pared by 0 bases and J by 0 bases, with 5 bases of the junction left unmatched.

This clone showed up just a few times. This chain joins TRBV2 and TRBJ2-1; D uncertain. Germline V lookup: CDR1 SNHLY, CDR2 FYNNEI. V was cut by 2 bases and J by 8 bases, with 13 bases left in between. The CDR3 spans 14 residues. CDR3 coding DNA: TGTGCCAGCAGTGAATCTCCAGGAATCCATGAGCAGTTCTTC. This codes for CASSESPGIHEQFF.

On this clone: Other DNA sequences in this sample translate to the same CDR3. V and J are TRBV19 and TRBJ2-3; D is undetermined. V dropped 3 bases and J dropped 4 bases, with 2 bases sitting between them. This CDR3 has 11 residues. Germline lookup yields CDR1 LNHDA and CDR2 SQIVND (reference sequence). The CDR3 loop reads CASSISDTQYF. CDR3 coding DNA: TGTGCCAGTAGTATCTCAGATACGCAGTATTTT.

The chain uses TRBV19 and TRBJ2-1, with 9 bases aligning to TRBD2. CDR3 length: 14 residues. Unmatched junction bases numbered 3, after V lost 0 bases and J lost 9 bases. Germline-derived CDR1 and CDR2 are LNHDA and SQIVND (reference sequence). CDR3: CASSIEGLAGEQFF. The CDR3 DNA follows: TGTGCCAGTAGTATAGAGGGACTAGCTGGTGAGCAGTTCTTC.

The chain recombines TRBV28 with TRBJ2-7; 11 positions match TRBD2. Germline loops: CDR1 MDHEN, CDR2 SYDVKM. The CDR3 is 19 residues long. Germline trimming cut 5 bases from V and 0 bases from J; bases unmatched to any gene: 15. As DNA, the CDR3 is TGTGCCAGCAGTCTGCCCCTTCTGACTAGCGGGATGAGCTCCTACGAGCAGTACTTC. Translating gives CASSLPLLTSGMSSYEQYF.